This T cell receptor (beta chain) was identified during a study of blood T cells in healthy people across ages. Points from the study as a whole: Not knowing donor CMV status may have confounded expanded clonotype changes.

Trimming removed 0 bases at V and 0 bases at J, with 9 bases between. The CDR3 length is 16 residues. Germline CDR1 is MGHRA and CDR2 is YSYEKL. Concerning this clonotype itself: The antigen is undetermined.

Each individual donor underwent a draw of ten milliliters of peripheral blood. A second PCR, run for about 7 to 11 cycles, used a sample-barcoded 5' primer plus a J-beta primer mix. Each CDR3 protein is one row after TCRdb ran MiXCR on the 5' RACE reads. The sample holds about 380,000 distinct CDR3 sequences; about 52% are singletons and the top ten take 51%. The TCR was taken from a man aged 55-75 years in good health. This sequence joins TRBV4-1 and TRBJ1-5; D is perhaps TRBD1 (5 bases). The sequencing input was blood. This CDR3 reads CASSQDIRGSNQPQHF. The CDR3 nucleotides are TGCGCCAGCAGCCAAGATATAAGGGGTAGCAATCAGCCCCAGCATTTT.